This TCR beta chain was recovered during a study of TIL therapy for anti-PD-1-resistant metastatic lung cancer. Study as a whole: Median tumor PD-L1 proportion score was 5.5% to 6.5%.

Trimming stripped 6 bases from V and 3 bases from J, with 14 bases between. This CDR3 is built from 14 residues. Germline V gives CDR1 LNHDA, CDR2 SQIVND (reference sequence). Time point meaning: pre-treatment sample, taken before nivolumab and TIL therapy. Adults with stage 4 NSCLC were enrolled in a phase I trial. The libraries were made with immunoSEQ v3. Sequenced by immunoSEQ multiplex PCR; TCRdb stores in-frame clones only, minus some. The repertoire includes approximately 50,000 clones, less than 80% of them detected once, and around 15% sits in the top ten. This receptor was identified in a man between 65 and 80 years old with non-small cell lung cancer. The genes are TRBV19 and TRBJ1-1; D gene uncertain. Sample: blood, taken at baseline. CDR3 in DNA: TGTGCCAGTAGCACCGGGAGAATCTACACTGAAGCTTTCTTT. It encodes CASSTGRIYTEAFF.